These T cell receptor beta chains were read from a single sample in a study of cytomegalovirus exposure and HLA in healthy donors. Assay: immunoSEQ multiplex PCR; the TCRdb copy retains only in-frame clones and omits some. The table shows 150,000 to 200,000 clones, with approximately 80% occurring only once. The material sequenced was PBMCs. Receptors were obtained from a man aged 25 to 40 in good health and CMV-seropositive. CDR3s include the opening cysteine and the closing phenylalanine or tryptophan. D genes are given only for firm matches. The size entry is marked missing in some rows and otherwise reads once, few, many or a size class.

J gene: TRBJ2-3; clone size: -; D gene: TRBD2; V gene: TRBV5-1; CDR3 length: 16; CDR3 protein: CASSIGTSGGADTQYF; CDR3 DNA: TGCGCCAGCAGCATCGGGACTAGCGGGGGGGCAGATACGCAGTATTTT
J gene: TRBJ1-6; clone size: -; D gene: TRBD1; V gene: TRBV2; CDR3 length: 14; CDR3 protein: CASSVTGELSPLHF; CDR3 DNA: TGTGCCAGCAGCGTTACAGGGGAACTCTCACCCCTCCACTTT
J gene: TRBJ2-1; clone size: once; D gene: TRBD2; V gene: TRBV27; CDR3 length: 16; CDR3 protein: CASSSSSGGADNEQFF; CDR3 DNA: TGTGCCAGCAGTTCATCTAGCGGGGGGGCCGACAATGAGCAGTTCTTC
J gene: TRBJ2-7; clone size: -; D gene: -; V gene: TRBV27; CDR3 length: 14; CDR3 protein: CASSLAGGPYEQYF; CDR3 DNA: TGTGCCAGCAGTTTAGCAGGAGGCCCCTACGAGCAGTACTTC
J gene: TRBJ2-1; clone size: -; D gene: TRBD1; V gene: TRBV18; CDR3 length: 15; CDR3 protein: CASSPYRGRGNEQFF; CDR3 DNA: TGTGCCAGCTCACCTTACAGGGGCCGGGGCAATGAGCAGTTCTTC
J gene: TRBJ2-7; clone size: -; D gene: TRBD1; V gene: TRBV18; CDR3 length: 16; CDR3 protein: CASSPNARDRAHEQYF; CDR3 DNA: TGTGCCAGCTCACCGAACGCCAGGGACAGGGCCCACGAGCAGTACTTC
J gene: TRBJ2-1; clone size: -; D gene: -; V gene: TRBV4-1; CDR3 length: 16; CDR3 protein: CASSPPGVPAYNEQFF; CDR3 DNA: TGCGCCAGCAGTCCCCCGGGGGTACCTGCCTACAATGAGCAGTTCTTC
J gene: TRBJ1-2; clone size: -; D gene: -; V gene: TRBV7-9; CDR3 length: 13; CDR3 protein: CASSSIPVHGYTF; CDR3 DNA: TGTGCCAGCAGCTCAATCCCAGTCCATGGCTACACCTTC
J gene: TRBJ2-1; clone size: -; D gene: TRBD1; V gene: TRBV12-5; CDR3 length: 21; CDR3 protein: CASGLDRGLNLVFMTYNEQFF; CDR3 DNA: TGTGCTAGTGGTCTGGACAGGGGGCTCAATTTGGTTTTTATGACCTACAATGAGCAGTTCTTC
J gene: TRBJ1-4; clone size: -; D gene: -; V gene: TRBV6-6; CDR3 length: 15; CDR3 protein: CASSYSSRLSEKLFF; CDR3 DNA: TGTGCCAGCAGTTACTCGAGCCGGTTGTCTGAAAAACTGTTTTTT
J gene: TRBJ1-1; clone size: -; D gene: -; V gene: TRBV6-1; CDR3 length: 12; CDR3 protein: CASRYGGTEAFF; CDR3 DNA: TGTGCCAGCAGATACGGGGGCACTGAAGCTTTCTTT
J gene: TRBJ2-1; clone size: -; D gene: -; V gene: TRBV18; CDR3 length: 16; CDR3 protein: CASSTSTGGSYNEQFF; CDR3 DNA: TGTGCCAGCTCAACCTCTACCGGGGGCTCCTACAATGAGCAGTTCTTC
J gene: TRBJ1-2; clone size: -; D gene: -; V gene: TRBV9; CDR3 length: 16; CDR3 protein: CASSAERGGLTYGYTF; CDR3 DNA: TGTGCCAGCAGCGCCGAGAGGGGGGGGTTGACGTATGGCTACACCTTC
J gene: TRBJ2-2; clone size: -; D gene: TRBD2; V gene: TRBV4-3; CDR3 length: 18; CDR3 protein: CASSQEMRGGLALAELFF; CDR3 DNA: TGCGCCAGCAGCCAAGAAATGCGAGGGGGACTAGCCCTTGCGGAGCTGTTTTTT
J gene: TRBJ2-7; clone size: -; D gene: -; V gene: TRBV7-6; CDR3 length: 15; CDR3 protein: CASSLVPNGENEQYF; CDR3 DNA: TGTGCCAGCAGCTTAGTTCCGAACGGGGAGAACGAGCAGTACTTC
J gene: TRBJ1-1; clone size: -; D gene: -; V gene: TRBV13; CDR3 length: 13; CDR3 protein: CASSAISRFEAFF; CDR3 DNA: TGTGCCAGCAGCGCCATAAGTCGGTTTGAAGCTTTCTTT
J gene: TRBJ2-5; clone size: -; D gene: TRBD1; V gene: TRBV7-2; CDR3 length: 16; CDR3 protein: CASSFLEAGGGETQYF; CDR3 DNA: TGTGCCAGCAGCTTTTTAGAGGCAGGGGGCGGGGAGACCCAGTACTTC
J gene: TRBJ2-5; clone size: -; D gene: -; V gene: TRBV14; CDR3 length: 15; CDR3 protein: CASSRPRRVGETQYF; CDR3 DNA: TGTGCCAGCAGCCGTCCCAGGCGGGTCGGGGAGACCCAGTACTTC
J gene: TRBJ1-6; clone size: -; D gene: -; V gene: TRBV27; CDR3 length: 14; CDR3 protein: CASSFRQNNSPLHF; CDR3 DNA: TGTGCCAGCAGTTTTCGACAGAATAATTCACCCCTCCACTTT
J gene: TRBJ2-7; clone size: -; D gene: TRBD1; V gene: TRBV6-5; CDR3 length: 14; CDR3 protein: CASRRSQGSYEQYF; CDR3 DNA: TGTGCCAGCAGAAGATCACAGGGGAGCTACGAGCAGTACTTC
J gene: TRBJ1-2; clone size: -; D gene: -; V gene: TRBV11-2; CDR3 length: 12; CDR3 protein: CASRRGADGYTF; CDR3 DNA: TGTGCCAGCAGACGAGGAGCTGATGGCTACACCTTC
J gene: TRBJ2-3; clone size: -; D gene: TRBD2; V gene: TRBV7-3; CDR3 length: 17; CDR3 protein: CASSLGLAGGRTDTQYF; CDR3 DNA: TGTGCCAGCAGCCTGGGACTAGCGGGGGGGCGAACAGATACGCAGTATTTT
J gene: TRBJ2-2; clone size: -; D gene: -; V gene: TRBV10-3; CDR3 length: 14; CDR3 protein: CAISGTSNTGELFF; CDR3 DNA: TGTGCCATCAGCGGGACATCGAACACCGGGGAGCTGTTTTTT
J gene: TRBJ1-1; clone size: few; D gene: -; V gene: TRBV7-9; CDR3 length: 13; CDR3 protein: CASSPGGTTEAFF; CDR3 DNA: TGTGCCAGCAGCCCGGGGGGGACCACTGAAGCTTTCTTT
J gene: TRBJ1-5; clone size: -; D gene: -; V gene: TRBV4-3; CDR3 length: 15; CDR3 protein: CASSQERDTYQPQHF; CDR3 DNA: TGCGCCAGCAGCCAAGAAAGGGACACTTATCAGCCCCAGCATTTT
J gene: TRBJ2-7; clone size: -; D gene: TRBD2; V gene: TRBV9; CDR3 length: 16; CDR3 protein: CASSVDPGRGIDEQYF; CDR3 DNA: TGTGCCAGCAGCGTAGACCCCGGGAGGGGCATCGACGAGCAGTACTTC
J gene: TRBJ1-2; clone size: -; D gene: TRBD1; V gene: TRBV19; CDR3 length: 15; CDR3 protein: CASSIAPDRVAGYTF; CDR3 DNA: TGTGCCAGTAGTATTGCCCCGGACAGGGTGGCCGGCTACACCTTC
J gene: TRBJ2-1; clone size: once; D gene: -; V gene: TRBV18; CDR3 length: 14; CDR3 protein: CASSPSDRYNEQFF; CDR3 DNA: TGTGCCAGCTCCCCATCCGACAGGTACAATGAGCAGTTCTTC
J gene: TRBJ2-6; clone size: -; D gene: TRBD1; V gene: TRBV10-3; CDR3 length: 18; CDR3 protein: CAIEGEGQGRSGANVLTF; CDR3 DNA: TGTGCCATCGAAGGGGAGGGACAGGGACGGTCAGGGGCCAACGTCCTGACTTTC
J gene: TRBJ2-3; clone size: -; D gene: -; V gene: TRBV2; CDR3 length: 13; CDR3 protein: CASMVIQQDTQYF; CDR3 DNA: TGTGCCAGCATGGTAATCCAACAGGATACGCAGTATTTT
J gene: TRBJ2-7; clone size: -; D gene: -; V gene: TRBV2; CDR3 length: 16; CDR3 protein: CASSEAWTESSYEQYF; CDR3 DNA: TGTGCCAGCAGTGAGGCCTGGACAGAGTCCTCCTACGAGCAGTACTTC
J gene: TRBJ1-1; clone size: -; D gene: -; V gene: TRBV5-6; CDR3 length: 17; CDR3 protein: CASSQKHRPLMNTEAFF; CDR3 DNA: TGTGCCAGCAGCCAAAAACACCGTCCATTGATGAACACTGAAGCTTTCTTT
J gene: TRBJ1-2; clone size: few; D gene: -; V gene: TRBV27; CDR3 length: 13; CDR3 protein: CASSFTGTYGYTF; CDR3 DNA: TGTGCCAGCAGTTTCACAGGGACCTATGGCTACACCTTC
J gene: TRBJ2-7; clone size: -; D gene: -; V gene: TRBV18; CDR3 length: 12; CDR3 protein: CASSPNSNEQYF; CDR3 DNA: TGTGCCAGCTCACCAAACAGCAACGAGCAGTACTTC
J gene: TRBJ2-2; clone size: -; D gene: -; V gene: TRBV10-3; CDR3 length: 15; CDR3 protein: CAISESKGNLGELFF; CDR3 DNA: TGTGCCATCAGTGAGTCGAAGGGGAACCTCGGGGAGCTGTTTTTT
J gene: TRBJ2-7; clone size: -; D gene: TRBD2; V gene: TRBV18; CDR3 length: 17; CDR3 protein: CASSPLLAGGTAKEQYF; CDR3 DNA: TGTGCCAGCTCACCACTGCTAGCGGGGGGTACGGCAAAGGAGCAGTACTTC
J gene: TRBJ1-1; clone size: -; D gene: TRBD1; V gene: TRBV6-6; CDR3 length: 14; CDR3 protein: CASKGQSESTEAFF; CDR3 DNA: TGTGCCAGCAAGGGACAGAGCGAAAGCACTGAAGCTTTCTTT
J gene: TRBJ2-7; clone size: many; D gene: TRBD2; V gene: TRBV30; CDR3 length: 16; CDR3 protein: CAWSGRSGGLSYEQYF; CDR3 DNA: TGTGCCTGGAGTGGGAGGAGCGGGGGCCTCTCCTACGAGCAGTACTTC
J gene: TRBJ2-5; clone size: -; D gene: -; V gene: TRBV7-9; CDR3 length: 16; CDR3 protein: CASSLILAGTGETQYF; CDR3 DNA: TGTGCCAGCAGCTTAATCCTAGCGGGGACAGGAGAGACCCAGTACTTC